A single count supports the clone carrying this TCR beta chain. The data stem from a study of identical twins. CDR3 size: 14 residues. Germline lookup yields CDR1 SEHNR and CDR2 FQNEAQ (reference sequence). The V end was cut by 7 bases, the J end by 0 bases, with 12 bases between. Unique molecular identifiers were present on the cDNA, which also gained a universal primer site by template switching. One entry per CDR3 protein, called by TCRdb with MiXCR from the 5' RACE reads. The top ten hold less than 0.35% of the sample, which has 1.5 million to 2 million distinct CDR3 sequences, about 32% seen once.

This clonotype originated in a newborn girl in good health. The specimen sequenced was cord blood. The rearrangement links TRBV7-9 to TRBJ1-2; no firm D call. The CDR3 sequence: CASIAGLSNYGYTF. The CDR3 DNA reads TGTGCCAGCATCGCCGGATTATCTAACTATGGCTACACCTTC.